This T cell receptor (beta chain) was found in a study of CD4+ T cells in melanoma. The study, taken as a whole, reports: In melanoma, neoantigen-specific CD4+ T cells reportedly differed in differentiation state. A reported correlation linked neoantigen-specific CD4+ T cells to CD8+, macrophage and B cell function.

Germline V gene data show CDR1 as SGHRS and CDR2 as YFSETQ. This CDR3 spans 15 amino acids. V lost 7 bases and J lost 6; bases outside the gene matches: 10. TCRdb's table, derived via immunoSEQ multiplex PCR, lists solely in-frame clones and lacks some. The sample has about 16,000 clones, 76% seen once; the top ten hold about an eighth. A remark on this clone: The antigen is unknown.

The sample consisted of cells from a culture (not recorded whether cultured in vitro). The chain combines TRBV5-1 with TRBJ2-2; 9 bases line up with TRBD2. The receptor's source is a human donor with melanoma. The CDR3 sequence is CASGPGLARAGELFF. CDR3 in DNA: TGCGCCAGCGGCCCGGGACTAGCAAGGGCCGGGGAGCTGTTTTTT.